Listed below are T cell receptor beta chains from one sample, sequenced in a study of T cell changes during pregnancy in multiple sclerosis. TCRdb's table, derived via immunoSEQ multiplex PCR, lists solely in-frame clones and lacks some. The repertoire holds around 65,000 clones, with 88% as singletons. The specimen was peripheral blood, collected in the first trimester of pregnancy. These TCRs come from a female donor with multiple sclerosis, enrolled in a pregnancy study. Both conserved end residues are part of each CDR3. A D gene is named only where the DNA matches it firmly. Some rows have no size entry. The others give once, few or many, or a class for an expanded clone.

V,D,J,size,CDR3,DNA
TRBV18,TRBD1,TRBJ2-2,.,CASSPTGLPLNTGELFF,TGTGCCAGCTCACCGACAGGGTTGCCCCTGAACACCGGGGAGCTGTTTTTT
TRBV2,.,TRBJ2-1,.,CASTWRLFNEQFF,TGTGCCAGCACCTGGCGGCTATTCAATGAGCAGTTCTTC
TRBV21-1,.,TRBJ2-7,.,CASCYGTDHYEQYF,TGTGCCAGCTGCTATGGGACAGACCACTACGAGCAGTACTTC
TRBV7-2,.,TRBJ2-7,.,CASSLDSDEQYF,TGTGCCAGCAGCCTTGACTCCGACGAGCAGTACTTC
TRBV7-3,.,TRBJ2-3,.,CASSLGWADTQYF,TGTGCCAGCAGCTTAGGCTGGGCGGATACGCAGTATTTT
TRBV4-1,.,TRBJ1-3,.,CASSQPLCTGTSGNTIYF,TGCGCCAGCAGCCAACCTTTGTGTACAGGGACCTCTGGAAACACCATATATTTT
TRBV5-6,.,TRBJ2-1,.,CASSLEQLEQFF,TGTGCCAGCAGCTTGGAGCAACTAGAGCAGTTCTTC
TRBV2,TRBD1,TRBJ1-1,.,CASSETGQLNTEAFF,TGTGCCAGCAGTGAAACGGGACAGCTGAACACTGAAGCTTTCTTT
TRBV27,.,TRBJ2-2,.,CASMLRDFIAGELFF,TGTGCCAGCATGCTCCGGGACTTCATCGCCGGGGAGCTGTTTTTT
TRBV6-4,TRBD2,TRBJ2-1,.,CASSDGGGRGYNEQFF,TGTGCCAGCAGTGACGGGGGGGGGAGAGGTTACAATGAGCAGTTCTTC
TRBV7-2,TRBD2,TRBJ2-7,.,CASSSGLAGGQKEQYF,TGTGCCAGCAGCTCTGGACTAGCGGGAGGCCAGAAGGAGCAGTACTTC
TRBV5-1,.,TRBJ1-2,once,CASSFRTINRGSYGYTF,TGCGCCAGCAGCTTCCGAACCATTAACCGGGGATCATATGGCTACACCTTC
TRBV6-5,.,TRBJ2-6,.,CAIKTAQGANVLTF,TGTGCCATCAAGACAGCCCAAGGGGCCAACGTCCTGACTTTC
TRBV5-1,TRBD1,TRBJ2-5,.,CASSTGQGAVETQYF,TGCGCCAGCAGCACAGGACAGGGGGCTGTTGAGACCCAGTACTTC
TRBV7-2,TRBD1,TRBJ2-5,.,CASSYGQVQETQYF,TGTGCCAGCAGCTACGGACAGGTTCAAGAGACCCAGTACTTC
TRBV6-4,TRBD1,TRBJ1-2,.,CASSEGTGDGYTF,TGTGCCAGCAGCGAGGGGACAGGGGATGGCTACACCTTC
TRBV6-6,TRBD1,TRBJ2-2,.,CASSWTGADTGELFF,TGTGCCAGCAGTTGGACAGGGGCGGACACCGGGGAGCTGTTTTTT
TRBV14,TRBD2,TRBJ2-7,.,CASSPRSGLAGAYEQYF,TGTGCCAGCAGCCCGCGATCGGGACTAGCGGGAGCTTACGAGCAGTACTTC
TRBV29-1,.,TRBJ1-2,.,CSGGGLGYGYTF,TGCAGCGGGGGGGGATTGGGCTATGGCTACACCTTC
TRBV6-6,TRBD2,TRBJ2-4,.,CASSARLAGGNIQYF,TGTGCCAGCAGTGCCCGACTAGCGGGAGGGAACATTCAGTACTTC
TRBV6-1,.,TRBJ2-7,.,CASSDRYEQYF,TGTGCCAGCAGTGACAGGTACGAGCAGTACTTC
TRBV12-5,.,TRBJ2-5,.,CASGFLDSEETQYF,TGTGCTAGTGGTTTCTTGGACAGCGAAGAGACCCAGTACTTC
TRBV2,.,TRBJ1-5,.,CASSDDGGNQPQHF,TGTGCCAGCAGTGACGACGGGGGCAATCAGCCCCAGCATTTT